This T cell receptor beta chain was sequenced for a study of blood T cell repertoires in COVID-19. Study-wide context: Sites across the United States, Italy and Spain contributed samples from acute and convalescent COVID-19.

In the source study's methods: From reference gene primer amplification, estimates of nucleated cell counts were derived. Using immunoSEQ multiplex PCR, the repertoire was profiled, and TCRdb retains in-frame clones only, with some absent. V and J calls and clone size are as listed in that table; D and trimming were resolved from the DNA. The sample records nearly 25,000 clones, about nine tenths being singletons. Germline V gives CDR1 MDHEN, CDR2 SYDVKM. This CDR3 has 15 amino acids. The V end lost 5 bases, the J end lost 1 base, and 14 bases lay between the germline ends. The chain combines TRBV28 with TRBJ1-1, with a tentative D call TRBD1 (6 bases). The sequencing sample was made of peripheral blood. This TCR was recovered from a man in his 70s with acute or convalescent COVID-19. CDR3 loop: CASSQWEGGNTEAFF. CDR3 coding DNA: TGTGCCAGCAGTCAATGGGAGGGGGGGAACACTGAAGCTTTCTTT.